A single sample gave rise to the 4 T cell receptor beta chains below, sequenced in a study of blood T cell repertoires in COVID-19 (dated by TCRdb to the early 2020s). The library was built by means of the immunoSEQ multiplex PCR assay. The table comes from immuneACCESS by way of TCRdb, which keeps in-frame sequences with V and J called. Part of the clones is missing from these tables; in studies checked, under half for an unresolved V gene and the rest for unknown reasons. The sample table lists 120,000 or so clones, around four fifths of them with a count of one. The ten largest clonotypes hold 5.5% to 6.5% of the sample. The source material was peripheral blood. These receptors originate from a man at least 80 years old with active or convalescent COVID-19.

This sequence joins TRBV6-6 and TRBJ1-4; D call uncertain. The V end was cut by 6 bases, the J end by 5 bases, with 13 bases between. CDR3 length: 14 residues. CDR1 MNHNY and CDR2 SVGAGI come from the germline V gene (reference sequence). The CDR3 nucleotides read TGTGCCAGCAGCCACGGGGAACAGAATGAAAAACTGTTTTTT. It is translated as CASSHGEQNEKLFF.

The chain couples TRBV7-3 to TRBJ1-4, with 8 bases aligning to TRBD1. In germline, CDR1 is SGHTA, CDR2 FQGTGA. The CDR3 has 18 residues. Trimming removed 4 bases from V and 6 bases from J; junction bases left unmatched: 16. Here the CDR3 DNA reads TGTGCCAGCAGCTCCAAACAGGGGGGAGACAGGGTTGATGAAAAACTGTTTTTT. As protein: CASSSKQGGDRVDEKLFF.

The rearrangement links TRBV28 to TRBJ1-4; D uncertain. V lost 4 bases and J 0 bases, leaving 9 bases between the germline ends. The CDR3 sequence is 15 residues long. CDR1 and CDR2 from the germline V gene are MDHEN and SYDVKM. The CDR3 nucleotides read TGTGCCAGCAGTTACCCGGGTGCAACTAATGAAAAACTGTTTTTT. Protein sequence: CASSYPGATNEKLFF.

The V call is TRBV18, the J call TRBJ1-2; 7 bases are shared with TRBD1. There are 14 residues in the CDR3. CDR1 and CDR2 (germline): KGHSH, LQKENI. V shed 4 bases, J shed 6 bases, and the junction held 8 bases outside the gene matches. The CDR3 region is CASSLSGQSHGYTF. In DNA, the CDR3 is TGTGCCAGCTCACTCTCGGGACAGAGTCATGGCTACACCTTC.